The 23 T cell receptor beta chains reported below all come from one sample, sequenced in a study of blood T cell repertoires in COVID-19. Produced via immunoSEQ multiplex PCR; TCRdb's table is partial and in-frame only. Of under 250,000 clones in the sample, roughly 80% were seen once. Sequenced sample: peripheral blood. Every receptor here comes from a woman aged 70-85 years with acute or convalescent COVID-19.

This chain connects TRBV19 to TRBJ2-1; 9 bases are shared with TRBD2. This CDR3 is built from 16 residues. With 4 bases clipped from V and 9 bases from J, the junction kept 13 bases outside the gene matches. In germline, CDR1 is LNHDA, CDR2 SQIVND (reference sequence). CDR3 sequence: CASSSGGAGVNIEQFF. The CDR3 DNA reads as TGTGCCAGTAGTAGCGGGGGGGCGGGAGTTAATATTGAGCAGTTCTTC.

This sequence joins TRBV10-3 and TRBJ2-7; D perhaps matches TRBD1 (7 bases). The length of the CDR3 is 13 residues. The germline V and J ends were trimmed by 10 bases and 6 bases, with 19 bases remaining between them. CDR1 is ENHRY and CDR2 is SYGVKD in the germline V gene. The CDR3 reads CANSRGEVGEQYF. The DNA for the CDR3 is TGTGCCAACAGCAGGGGGGAGGTGGGCGAGCAGTACTTC.

In the case of this clone: This same CDR3 is encoded by further DNA sequences in the sample. In nucleotides, the CDR3 is TGCGCCAGCAGCTTGGCCAGGGGTAACACCGGGGAGCTGTTTTTT. Protein sequence: CASSLARGNTGELFF. The rearrangement uses TRBV5-1 and TRBJ2-2; D is possibly TRBD1 (6 bases). Germline lookup yields CDR1 SGHRS and CDR2 YFSETQ. V shed 0 bases and J shed 2 bases, with 8 bases lying between them. The CDR3 runs to 15 residues.

This chain connects TRBV2 to TRBJ2-5, with 12 positions matching TRBD2. Germline V gives CDR1 SNHLY, CDR2 FYNNEI. V shed 5 bases and J 3 bases; nucleotides not matched to a gene: 4. This CDR3 is 15 amino acids long. DNA of the CDR3: TGTGCCAGCAGTCCACTAGCGGGAGGAGAAGAGACCCAGTACTTC. Translation gives CASSPLAGGEETQYF.

This chain uses TRBV5-4 with TRBJ2-2, with 10 nucleotides matching TRBD1. CDR3 length: 15 amino acids. Germline CDR1 and CDR2: SGHNT and YYREEE (reference sequence). V shed 4 bases, J shed 7 bases, and the junction held 7 bases outside the gene matches. CDR3 amino acids: CASSQRQGASGELFF. The DNA of the CDR3 is TGTGCCAGCAGCCAGCGACAGGGGGCGAGCGGGGAGCTGTTTTTT.

This clone was counted a few times. The gene calls are TRBV10-3 and TRBJ2-7, with 7 bases matching TRBD1. The CDR3 is 13 amino acids. Germline lookup yields CDR1 ENHRY and CDR2 SYGVKD. V was pared by 4 bases and J by 3 bases, with 3 bases of the junction left unmatched. The CDR3 reads CAISGGQDYEQYF. The CDR3 DNA follows: TGTGCCATCAGTGGTGGACAGGACTACGAGCAGTACTTC.

The chain joins TRBV27 to TRBJ2-2; D perhaps matches TRBD1 (6 bases). The CDR3 runs 13 residues. Germline V gene data show CDR1 as MNHEY and CDR2 as SMNVEV (reference sequence). V was trimmed by 10 bases and J by 3 bases, leaving 12 bases between them. DNA for the CDR3: TGTGCCACCCAGGGGTGGGACACCGGGGAGCTGTTTTTT. It codes for CATQGWDTGELFF.

This sequence joins TRBV19 and TRBJ2-3; 16 bases fit TRBD2. There are 17 residues in the CDR3. The V gene's germline CDR1 is LNHDA and CDR2 SQIVND (reference sequence). V dropped 4 bases and J dropped 3; count of bases not matched to a gene: 4. This chain's CDR3 is CASSTGTSGRETDTQYF. The CDR3 DNA follows: TGTGCCAGTAGTACCGGGACTAGCGGGAGGGAAACAGATACGCAGTATTTT.

Regarding this clone: The sample carries other DNA sequences with the same CDR3. V gene TRBV15 combines with J gene TRBJ1-2; no firm D call. This CDR3 spans 12 amino acids. The germline V gene has CDR1 LNHNV and CDR2 YYDKDF (reference sequence). Trimming left V 0 bases short and J 7 bases short, with 6 bases between. CDR3 protein: CATSRDLSGYTF. The CDR3 bases are TGTGCCACCAGCAGAGATCTTTCTGGCTACACCTTC.

The chain has TRBV30 and TRBJ1-3, with TRBD1 as a possible D gene (6 bases). V was pared by 2 bases and J by 4 bases, with 12 bases between. CDR1 GTSNPN and CDR2 SVGIG come from the germline V gene (reference sequence). This CDR3 is 14 amino acids long. The DNA of the CDR3 is TGTGCCTGGAGTTCGCAGGGGTCCGGAAACACCATATATTTT. This encodes CAWSSQGSGNTIYF.

The genes are TRBV5-6 and TRBJ2-7; the D gene is possibly TRBD2 (6 bases). CDR3 length: 13 residues. CDR1 is SGHDT, CDR2 YYEEEE, per germline. Trimming shortened V by 3 bases and J by 6 bases, and 13 bases separated the two germline ends. The CDR3 DNA is TGTGCCAGCAGCTCGGGACTTTCAGGCGAGCAGTACTTC. Translating it yields CASSSGLSGEQYF.

This chain uses TRBV7-8 with TRBJ1-5, with D uncertain. Trimming shortened V by 5 bases and J by 3 bases, and 20 bases separated the two germline ends. Germline loops: CDR1 SGHVS, CDR2 FQNEAQ. The CDR3 is 17 residues long. CDR3 region: CASSRDGREGFNQPQHF. CDR3 coding DNA: TGTGCCAGCAGCCGAGATGGCCGGGAGGGTTTCAATCAGCCCCAGCATTTT.

This chain connects TRBV3-1 (or the pseudogene TRBV3-2) to TRBJ1-2, with TRBD1 identical over 8 bases. The CDR3 is 13 amino acids. CDR1 and CDR2 from the germline V gene are LGHDT and YNNKEL (reference sequence). The ends lost 2 bases at V and 8 bases at J; junction bases unmatched: 4. The CDR3 DNA sequence: TGTGCCAGCAGCCAACAGGGGGCGCGGGGCTACACCTTC. It is translated as CASSQQGARGYTF.

The V call is TRBV27, the J call TRBJ2-1; 11 bases agree with TRBD2. CDR1 is MNHEY, CDR2 SMNVEV, per germline (reference sequence). With V trimmed by 2 bases and J by 7 bases, 16 bases remained unmatched. The CDR3 is 19 residues long. CDR3: CASSLGSSGRGGGRNEQFF. The CDR3 DNA reads TGTGCCAGCAGTTTAGGGAGTAGCGGGAGGGGGGGAGGGCGAAATGAGCAGTTCTTC.

CDR3 nucleotide sequence: TGTGCCAGCAGCGGCCTGGGACTAGCGGGACCCAGTACAGATACGCAGTATTTT. Translated, it gives CASSGLGLAGPSTDTQYF. This chain joins TRBV27 and TRBJ2-3; the match to TRBD2 covers 13 bases. There are 18 residues in the CDR3. Germline CDR1 is MNHEY and CDR2 is SMNVEV (reference sequence). V trimming: 6 bases; J trimming: 3 bases; junction bases outside the gene matches: 12.

This clone has a handful of counts. The chain is built from TRBV6-1 and TRBJ1-2, with D possibly being TRBD1 (6 bases). The CDR3 sequence is 13 residues long. Germline values: CDR1 MNHNS, CDR2 SASEGT. V lost 2 bases and J lost 5, with 9 bases in between. The CDR3 region is CASSESQGYGYTF. In DNA form, the CDR3 reads TGTGCCAGCAGTGAATCACAGGGATATGGCTACACCTTC.

This chain uses TRBV27 with TRBJ1-6; tentative D call: TRBD1 (5 bases). Germline V gene lookup returns CDR1 MNHEY and CDR2 SMNVEV (reference sequence). This CDR3 comprises 17 residues. V lost 2 bases, J lost 9 bases, and 20 bases lay in between. This CDR3 reads CASSLSQTGVWGSPLHF. The CDR3 DNA follows: TGTGCCAGCAGTTTAAGCCAAACAGGAGTATGGGGTTCACCCCTCCACTTT.

The chain employs TRBV2 and TRBJ1-1; 7 nucleotides agree with TRBD1. From germline, CDR1 is SNHLY and CDR2 FYNNEI. V lost 6 bases, J lost 3 bases, and 4 bases stayed unmatched. CDR3 length: 13 amino acids. The CDR3 reads CASRVTGDTEAFF. DNA of the CDR3: TGTGCCAGCAGAGTCACAGGGGACACTGAAGCTTTCTTT.

The chain combines TRBV7-3 with TRBJ2-7, with D possibly TRBD2 on 6 matching bases. CDR1 and CDR2 (germline): SGHTA, FQGTGA. The CDR3 length is 14 residues. With 6 bases removed from V and 2 bases from J, the gap between germline ends came to 14 bases. The CDR3 DNA reads TGTGCCAGCAGTCCAGCGGGCGGGCCCTACGAGCAGTACTTC. Translated: CASSPAGGPYEQYF.

The rearrangement joins TRBV5-4 to TRBJ2-7, with 11 bases lining up with TRBD2. Germline-derived CDR1 and CDR2 are SGHNT and YYREEE (reference sequence). With V trimmed by 3 bases and J by 3 bases, 8 bases remained unmatched. The CDR3 has 16 residues. CDR3 residues: CASSSQTSGNYYEQYF. CDR3 DNA: TGTGCCAGCAGCTCACAGACTAGCGGGAATTACTACGAGCAGTACTTC.

This chain uses TRBV28 with TRBJ2-6; the match to TRBD1 covers 9 bases. Losses at the gene ends were 5 bases for V and 4 bases for J; bases not matched to a gene: 12. Germline lookup yields CDR1 MDHEN and CDR2 SYDVKM. This CDR3 is 18 amino acids long. The CDR3 DNA sequence: TGTGCCAGCAGTACACCCGGGACAGGGACCGCCGGGGCCAACGTCCTGACTTTC. It is translated as CASSTPGTGTAGANVLTF.

The rearrangement joins TRBV9 to TRBJ1-1; D is possibly TRBD1 (6 bases). Deletions cut 0 bases from V and 2 bases from J, with 11 bases between. This CDR3 spans 15 amino acids. Germline V CDR1 and CDR2: SGDLS, YYNGEE. The CDR3 bases are TGTGCCAGCAGCGTAGATAGGGGGATTAACACTGAAGCTTTCTTT. Translated: CASSVDRGINTEAFF.

The rearrangement joins TRBV3-1 (or the pseudogene TRBV3-2) to TRBJ2-2, with D uncertain. This CDR3 contains 12 residues. Germline-derived CDR1 and CDR2 are LGHDT and YNNKEL (reference sequence). V was pared by 0 bases and J by 7 bases, with 3 bases between. CDR3 sequence (DNA): TGTGCCAGCAGCCAAGATCGCGGGGAGCTGTTTTTT. This sequence encodes CASSQDRGELFF.